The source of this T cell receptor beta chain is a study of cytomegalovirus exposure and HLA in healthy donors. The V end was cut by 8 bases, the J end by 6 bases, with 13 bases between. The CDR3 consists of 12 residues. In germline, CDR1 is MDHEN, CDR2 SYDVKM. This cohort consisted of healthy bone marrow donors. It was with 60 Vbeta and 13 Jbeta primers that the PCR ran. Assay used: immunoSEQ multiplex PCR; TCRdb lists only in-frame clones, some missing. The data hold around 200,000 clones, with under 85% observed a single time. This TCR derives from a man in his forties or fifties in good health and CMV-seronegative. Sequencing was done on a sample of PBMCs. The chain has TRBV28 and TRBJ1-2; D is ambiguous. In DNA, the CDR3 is TGTGCCAGCCGGGTCAGATACGATGGCTACACCTTC. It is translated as CASRVRYDGYTF.